Below are 20 T cell receptor beta chains sequenced from a single sample in a study of shared clonotypes between healthy human individuals. Libraries were prepared by immunoSEQ multiplex PCR; TCRdb keeps only in-frame clonotypes and omits some of them. The table has over 400,000 clones, around 96% seen once. Material: naive CD4+ T cells sorted from blood. Stated subset: CD45RA+ positively selected. The source of these receptors is a woman aged 30 to 39 in good health.

The chain joins TRBV5-5 to TRBJ2-2, with D unresolved. The CDR3 consists of 15 residues. Trimming left V 0 bases short and J 0 bases short, with 6 bases between. CDR1 and CDR2 (germline): SGHKS, YYEKEE (reference sequence). In DNA form, the CDR3 reads TGTGCCAGCAGCTTGGCCCCGACGAACACCGGGGAGCTGTTTTTT. Protein: CASSLAPTNTGELFF.

The chain links TRBV28 to TRBJ2-6, with D perhaps matching TRBD1 (6 bases). The CDR3 covers 16 residues. Germline assignment: CDR1 MDHEN and CDR2 SYDVKM. Trimming left V 6 bases short and J 0 bases short, with 12 bases between. CDR3 protein: CASRRSDSSGANVLTF. CDR3 DNA sequence: TGTGCCAGCAGGAGATCGGACAGCTCTGGGGCCAACGTCCTGACTTTC. The whole variable domain, remainder taken from reference TRBV28 and TRBJ2-6, is DVKVTQSSRYLVKRTGEKVFLECVQDMDHENMFWYRQDPGLGLRLIYFSYDVKMKEKGDIPEGYSVSREKKERFSLILESASTNQTSMYLCASRRSDSSGANVLTFGAGSRLTVL.

V is TRBV21-1 and J is TRBJ1-5. TRBV21-1 is shown as a pseudogene. The CDR3 has 16 amino acids. The CDR3 nucleotides read TGTGCCAGCAGCAAAGTCCCAACCCATAGCAATCAGCCCCAGCATTTT. Protein: CASSKVPTHSNQPQHF.

The rearrangement uses TRBV27 and TRBJ1-1; TRBD1 might be the D (5 bases). Trimming shortened V by 2 bases and J by 4 bases, and 29 bases separated the two germline ends. Germline CDR1 reads MNHEY; CDR2 reads SMNVEV (reference sequence). The CDR3 consists of 20 residues. The chain's CDR3 is CASSLPREKGRNERCTEAFF. The CDR3 DNA follows: TGTGCCAGCAGTTTACCCAGGGAGAAAGGGCGGAACGAGAGGTGCACTGAAGCTTTCTTT.

The chain employs TRBV7-8 and TRBJ1-4; the D gene is possibly TRBD1 (5 bases). The CDR3 is 14 residues long. V was cut by 5 bases and J by 7 bases, with 14 bases left in between. CDR1 and CDR2 (germline): SGHVS, FQNEAQ. CDR3 in DNA: TGTGCCAGCAGCATCGGGGGTGAGGGTGAAAAACTGTTTTTT. This encodes CASSIGGEGEKLFF.

Here the CDR3 reads CASSVGVVSYNEQFF. DNA of the CDR3: TGTGCCAGCAGCGTAGGGGTAGTATCCTACAATGAGCAGTTCTTC. The chain combines TRBV9 with TRBJ2-1; no clear D gene. The germline V gene encodes CDR1 SGDLS and CDR2 YYNGEE. Trimming took off 0 bases at V and 1 base at J, with 8 bases between the two ends. This CDR3 contains 15 residues.

The chain has TRBV15 and TRBJ1-2, with D uncertain. The CDR3 covers 17 residues. The germline gives CDR1 LNHNV, CDR2 YYDKDF (reference sequence). The V end lost 3 bases, the J end lost 4 bases, and 21 bases lay between the germline ends. CDR3: CATSRKVRTSYSYGYTF. For the CDR3, the DNA is TGTGCCACCAGCAGGAAGGTGCGGACCTCTTACTCCTATGGCTACACCTTC.

The chain couples TRBV5-1 to TRBJ2-1; tentatively, D is TRBD1 or TRBD2 (5 bases each). The CDR3 spans 15 residues. V was pared by 0 bases and J by 1 base, with 8 bases between. In germline, CDR1 is SGHRS, CDR2 YFSETQ. The DNA of the CDR3 is TGCGCCAGCAGCTTGGCGTGGGGGTCCTACAATGAGCAGTTCTTC. The encoded protein is CASSLAWGSYNEQFF.

The chain employs TRBV5-1 and TRBJ2-7; D is uncertain. CDR3 length: 11 amino acids. V was clipped by 0 bases and J by 6 bases, with 4 bases between them. Germline CDR1 reads SGHRS; CDR2 reads YFSETQ. CDR3 DNA: TGCGCCAGCAGCTTGGGAACCGAGCAGTACTTC. This sequence encodes CASSLGTEQYF.

This clone was seen only once. The chain carries TRBV30 and TRBJ2-7, with D possibly being TRBD2 (5 bases). The CDR3 runs to 12 residues. The V gene lost 4 bases and the J gene lost 6 bases, with 13 bases spanning the gap. Germline values: CDR1 GTSNPN, CDR2 SVGIG (reference sequence). The CDR3 DNA follows: TGTGCCTGGAACTACGGGATTCGCGAGCAGTACTTC. It encodes CAWNYGIREQYF. The full variable domain, in which reference TRBV30 and TRBJ2-7 provide the parts outside the CDR3, is SQTIHQWPATLVQPVGSPLSLECTVEGTSNPNLYWYRQAAGRGLQLLFYSVGIGQISSEVPQNLSASRPQDRQFILSSKKLLLSDSGFYLCAWNYGIREQYFGPGTRLTVT.

This clone was detected only once. This rearrangement joins TRBV19 to TRBJ2-3; the D is unclear. The CDR3 covers 14 residues. V was cut by 3 bases and J by 2 bases, with 9 bases left in between. CDR1 and CDR2 (germline): LNHDA, SQIVND (reference sequence). The CDR3 nucleotides read TGTGCCAGTAGTATTCCCGCTGCCACAGATACGCAGTATTTT. This translates into CASSIPAATDTQYF.

V usage is TRBV7-3 and J usage is TRBJ2-1; D is ambiguous. The V end lost 5 bases, the J end lost 6 bases, and 11 bases lay between the germline ends. CDR1 and CDR2 from the germline V gene are SGHTA and FQGTGA. The CDR3 is made up of 13 amino acids. The CDR3 spells CASSIRTLNEQFF. The CDR3 region has the DNA TGTGCCAGCAGCATCCGGACCCTCAATGAGCAGTTCTTC. Full variable domain (missing parts from reference TRBV7-3 and TRBJ2-1): GAGVSQTPSNKVTEKGKYVELRCDPISGHTALYWYRQSLGQGPEFLIYFQGTGAADDSGLPNDRFFAVRPEGSVSTLKIQRTERGDSAVYLCASSIRTLNEQFFGPGTRLTVL.

This chain links TRBV5-1 with TRBJ2-3, with a tentative D call TRBD1 (5 bases). The CDR3 totals 14 residues. Trimming took 5 bases from V and 5 from J, leaving 15 bases between them. Germline V lookup: CDR1 SGHRS, CDR2 YFSETQ. The CDR3 protein is CASRETANQDTQYF. The CDR3 DNA reads TGCGCCAGCAGAGAGACAGCCAACCAAGATACGCAGTATTTT.

Details on this clone: The junction differs from germline at one of its ends, possibly a read error. The chain joins TRBV7-2 to TRBJ2-1, with D perhaps TRBD1 (6 bases). Germline V gene sequence: CDR1 SGHTA, CDR2 FQGNSA. The CDR3 is 14 amino acids. CDR3 coding DNA: TGTGCCAGCAGCGCACCGGCTGGGGGCAATGGGCAGTTCTTC. It codes for CASSAPAGGNGQFF. Full variable domain (missing parts from reference TRBV7-2 and TRBJ2-1): GAGVSQSPSNKVTEKGKDVELRCDPISGHTALYWYRQSLGQGLEFLIYFQGNSAPDKSGLPSDRFSAERTGGSVSTLTIQRTQQEDSAVYLCASSAPAGGNGQFFGPGTRLTVL.

Turning to this clone: The junction differs from germline at one of its ends, possibly a read error. The rearrangement uses TRBV5-4 and TRBJ2-1; D may be TRBD2 (7 bases). The CDR3 sequence is 15 residues long. CDR1 is SGHNT and CDR2 is YYREEE in the germline V gene (reference sequence). The CDR3 sequence is CASSLGGQASGEQFF. CDR3 coding DNA: TGTGCCAGCAGTTTGGGGGGGCAAGCATCCGGTGAGCAGTTCTTC. The whole variable domain, remainder taken from reference TRBV5-4 and TRBJ2-1, is ETGVTQSPTHLIKTRGQQVTLRCSSQSGHNTVSWYQQALGQGPQFIFQYYREEENGRGNFPPRFSGLQFPNYSSELNVNALELDDSALYLCASSLGGQASGEQFFGPGTRLTVL.

The V gene is TRBV2, the J gene TRBJ2-5, with D unresolved. Germline V gene lookup returns CDR1 SNHLY and CDR2 FYNNEI. This CDR3 is 14 amino acids long. Trimming removed 8 bases at V and 0 bases at J, with 13 bases between. The CDR3 region is CASPSPGYQETQYF. For the CDR3, the DNA is TGTGCCAGCCCCTCGCCCGGCTACCAAGAGACCCAGTACTTC.

V gene TRBV6-6 combines with J gene TRBJ1-3, with a tentative D call TRBD1 (6 bases). There are 14 residues in the CDR3. With 6 bases removed from V and 4 bases from J, the gap between germline ends came to 13 bases. CDR1 and CDR2 from the germline V gene are MNHNY and SVGAGI (reference sequence). The CDR3 region has the DNA TGTGCCAGCAGGGTACAGGGTGGAGGAAACACCATATATTTT. Protein product: CASRVQGGGNTIYF.

The gene calls are TRBV5-1 and TRBJ2-1, with D perhaps matching TRBD1 (5 bases). This CDR3 has 15 amino acids. CDR1 is SGHRS and CDR2 is YFSETQ in the germline V gene. Trimming left V 0 bases short and J 9 bases short, with 16 bases between. CDR3 bases: TGCGCCAGCAGCTTGGTAGGACAAGAAATCGGTGAGCAGTTCTTC. Translating gives CASSLVGQEIGEQFF.

This rearrangement joins TRBV28 to TRBJ2-5; D not certain. Germline V CDR1 and CDR2: MDHEN, SYDVKM. The CDR3 length is 13 residues. Trimming pared 7 bases from V and 1 base from J, leaving 10 bases between. The CDR3 DNA reads as TGTGCCAGCACCGGCAGCCCCCAAGAGACCCAGTACTTC. Translated: CASTGSPQETQYF.

The J gene is TRBJ2-7, the V gene TRBV7-2, with D tentatively TRBD1 or TRBD2 (5 bases each). The CDR3 extends over 14 amino acids. Germline values: CDR1 SGHTA, CDR2 FQGNSA. V gave up 6 bases and J gave up 3 bases, with 15 bases separating them. DNA for the CDR3: TGTGCCAGCAGTTCCGGGACGGAAGTCTACGAGCAGTACTTC. Its translation is CASSSGTEVYEQYF. Drawing the rest from reference TRBV7-2 and TRBJ2-7, the complete variable domain is GAGVSQSPSNKVTEKGKDVELRCDPISGHTALYWYRQSLGQGLEFLIYFQGNSAPDKSGLPSDRFSAERTGGSVSTLTIQRTQQEDSAVYLCASSSGTEVYEQYFGPGTRLTVT.